This note documents a single T cell receptor (beta chain) sequence. With 8 bases clipped from V and 0 bases from J, the junction kept 4 bases outside the gene matches. The CDR3 is made up of 15 amino acids. The germline CDR1 and CDR2 sequences are MNHEY and SVGAGI. Repertoires were generated with immunoSEQ multiplex PCR, while TCRdb's copy carries only in-frame clones and drops some. The data hold some 290,000 clones, with roughly 80% observed a single time. The entry originates in a study of Ad26.COV2.S vaccination and SARS-CoV-2 variants. Noted treatment: some 20 received Ad26.COV2.S at low or high dose, single or two shots; five or six received placebo; per-sample allocation not given. Sampling happened 63 days after the first vaccine or placebo injection.

The chain uses TRBV6-5 and TRBJ2-2, with 9 bases that match TRBD1. Specimen: peripheral blood, collected in a trial of Ad26.COV2.S vaccine versus placebo. This TCR was recovered from a person aged 18-65 years who received the Ad26.COV2.S COVID-19 vaccine or a placebo. Here the CDR3 reads CASGRQGANTGELFF. The CDR3 nucleotides are TGTGCCAGCGGACGACAGGGGGCGAACACCGGGGAGCTGTTTTTT.